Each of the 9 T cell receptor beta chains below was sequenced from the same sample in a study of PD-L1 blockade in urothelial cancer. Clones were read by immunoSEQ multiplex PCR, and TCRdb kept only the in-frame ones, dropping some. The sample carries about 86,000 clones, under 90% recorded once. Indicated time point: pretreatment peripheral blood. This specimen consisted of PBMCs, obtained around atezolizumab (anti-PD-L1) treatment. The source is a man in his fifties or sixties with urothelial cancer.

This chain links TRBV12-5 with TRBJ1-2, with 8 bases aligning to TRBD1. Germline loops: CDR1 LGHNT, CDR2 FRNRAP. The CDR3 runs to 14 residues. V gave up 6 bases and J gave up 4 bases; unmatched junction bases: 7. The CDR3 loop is CASGSGTGLYGYTF. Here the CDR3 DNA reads TGTGCTAGTGGATCCGGGACAGGCCTCTATGGCTACACCTTC.

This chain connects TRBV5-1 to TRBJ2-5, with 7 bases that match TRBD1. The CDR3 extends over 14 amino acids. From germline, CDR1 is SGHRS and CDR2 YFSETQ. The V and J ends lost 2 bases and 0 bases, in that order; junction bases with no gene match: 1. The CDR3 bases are TGCGCCAGCAGCTTCGGACAGGACCAAGAGACCCAGTACTTC. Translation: CASSFGQDQETQYF.

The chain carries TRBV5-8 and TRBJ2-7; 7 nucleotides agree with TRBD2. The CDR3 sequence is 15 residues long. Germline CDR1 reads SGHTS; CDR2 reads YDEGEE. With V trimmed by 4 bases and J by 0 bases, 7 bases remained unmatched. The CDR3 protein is CASSPGGSPSYEQYF. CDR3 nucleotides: TGTGCCAGCAGCCCGGGCGGGAGCCCCTCCTACGAGCAGTACTTC.

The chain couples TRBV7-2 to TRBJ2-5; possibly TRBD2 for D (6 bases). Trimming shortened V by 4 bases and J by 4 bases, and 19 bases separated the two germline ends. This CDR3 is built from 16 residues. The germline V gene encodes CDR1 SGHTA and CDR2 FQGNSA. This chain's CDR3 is CASSSGIADRLETQYF. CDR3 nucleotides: TGTGCCAGCAGCTCCGGGATAGCGGACCGACTAGAGACCCAGTACTTC.

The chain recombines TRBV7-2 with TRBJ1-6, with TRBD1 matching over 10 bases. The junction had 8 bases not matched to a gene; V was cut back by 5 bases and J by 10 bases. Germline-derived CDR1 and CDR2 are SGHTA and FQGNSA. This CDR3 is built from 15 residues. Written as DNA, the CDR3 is TGTGCCAGCAGCCCCAGGACAGGGGGGTGGTCACCCCTCCACTTT. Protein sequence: CASSPRTGGWSPLHF.

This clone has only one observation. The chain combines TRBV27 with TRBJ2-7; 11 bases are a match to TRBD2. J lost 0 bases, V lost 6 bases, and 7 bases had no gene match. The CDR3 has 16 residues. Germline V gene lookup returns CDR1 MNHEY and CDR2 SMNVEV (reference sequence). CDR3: CASRGLAVLGSYEQYF. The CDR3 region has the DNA TGTGCCAGCAGGGGACTAGCGGTACTCGGCTCCTACGAGCAGTACTTC.

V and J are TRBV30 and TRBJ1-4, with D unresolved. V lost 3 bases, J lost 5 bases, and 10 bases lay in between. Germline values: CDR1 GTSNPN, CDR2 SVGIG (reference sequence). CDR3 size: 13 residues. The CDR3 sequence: CAWSPRLNEKLFF. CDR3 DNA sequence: TGTGCCTGGAGCCCCAGGTTGAATGAAAAACTGTTTTTT. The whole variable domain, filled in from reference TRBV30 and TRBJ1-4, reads SQTIHQWPATLVQPVGSPLSLECTVEGTSNPNLYWYRQAAGRGLQLLFYSVGIGQISSEVPQNLSASRPQDRQFILSSKKLLLSDSGFYLCAWSPRLNEKLFFGSGTQLSVL.

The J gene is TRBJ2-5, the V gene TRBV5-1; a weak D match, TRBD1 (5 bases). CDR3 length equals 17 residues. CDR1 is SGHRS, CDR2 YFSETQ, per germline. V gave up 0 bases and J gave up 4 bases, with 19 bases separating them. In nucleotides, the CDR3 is TGCGCCAGCAGCTTGGCCGCGAGAACAGGACCGGGAGAGACCCAGTACTTC. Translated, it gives CASSLAARTGPGETQYF.

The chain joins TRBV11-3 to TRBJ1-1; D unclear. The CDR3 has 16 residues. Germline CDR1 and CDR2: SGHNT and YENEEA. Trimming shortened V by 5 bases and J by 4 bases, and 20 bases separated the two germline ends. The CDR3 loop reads CASSPRASGGGTEAFF. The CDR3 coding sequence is TGTGCCAGCAGCCCTCGCGCCTCCGGCGGAGGCACTGAAGCTTTCTTT.